The 28 T cell receptor beta chains below were found in one sample sequenced in a study of primary melanoma T cells and metastatic recurrence. TCRdb keeps only in-frame clones here, not all; method: immunoSEQ multiplex PCR. The data show 650 to 800 clones, approximately 80% seen once. Sequenced sample: melanoma tumor tissue. The source is a human donor with melanoma.

This chain uses TRBV23-1 with TRBJ2-7; D call uncertain. TRBV23-1 is sorted into the ORF group, with uncertain function. The germline V and J ends were trimmed by 6 bases and 2 bases, with 11 bases remaining between them. The length of the CDR3 is 13 residues. The CDR3 coding sequence is TGCGCCAGCAGCTTTGACGAAACCTACGAGCAGTACTTC. Translated, it gives CASSFDETYEQYF.

The V gene is TRBV11-3, the J gene TRBJ2-3; TRBD1 matches at 8 bases. The CDR3 covers 16 residues. With 3 bases clipped from V and 2 bases from J, the junction kept 7 bases outside the gene matches. Germline loops: CDR1 SGHNT, CDR2 YENEEA. CDR3 residues: CASSLGGTGTTDTQYF. The CDR3 DNA reads as TGTGCCAGCAGCTTGGGCGGGACAGGTACCACAGATACGCAGTATTTT.

The chain couples TRBV19 to TRBJ2-2, with D possibly TRBD1 on 5 matching bases. Germline CDR1 and CDR2: LNHDA and SQIVND (reference sequence). The ends were cut back, 0 bases at V and 6 bases at J, with 11 bases in the middle. There are 15 residues in the CDR3. The CDR3, as DNA: TGTGCCAGTAGTATAGAGGGGCGGAAGGCCGGGGAGCTGTTTTTT. This translates into CASSIEGRKAGELFF.

The chain recombines TRBV11-3 with TRBJ2-7; D remains ambiguous. The V gene's germline CDR1 is SGHNT and CDR2 YENEEA. This CDR3 is built from 14 residues. Trimming stripped 7 bases from V and 0 bases from J, with 13 bases between. CDR3 bases: TGTGCCAGCACCAGGACCTCGAGCTCCTACGAGCAGTACTTC. This translates into CASTRTSSSYEQYF.

The V and J genes are TRBV5-1 and TRBJ1-6; 7 bases are a match to TRBD1. This CDR3 is 15 amino acids long. V dropped 4 bases and J dropped 5; count of bases not matched to a gene: 6. Germline V gene data show CDR1 as SGHRS and CDR2 as YFSETQ. CDR3 protein: CASSRQTGNNSPLHF. In nucleotides, the CDR3 is TGCGCCAGCAGCAGACAGACAGGGAATAATTCACCCCTCCACTTT.

The gene calls are TRBV15 and TRBJ1-3; possible D gene TRBD1, 6 bases. Germline CDR1 and CDR2: LNHNV and YYDKDF (reference sequence). Trimming stripped 0 bases from V and 0 bases from J, with 15 bases between. CDR3 length: 18 amino acids. The CDR3 nucleotides are TGTGCCACCAGCAGAGATCAGACAGGCTTTAACTCTGGAAACACCATATATTTT. Translating gives CATSRDQTGFNSGNTIYF.

This chain joins TRBV11-3 and TRBJ1-1; D is undetermined. V was trimmed by 1 base and J by 0 bases, leaving 12 bases between them. Germline CDR1 SGHNT, CDR2 YENEEA. CDR3 length equals 16 residues. The CDR3 DNA follows: TGTGCCAGCAGCTTAGGCGGCCGAACGATGAACACTGAAGCTTTCTTT. It translates to CASSLGGRTMNTEAFF.

The J gene is TRBJ2-3, the V gene TRBV30; the match to TRBD2 covers 8 bases. CDR1 GTSNPN and CDR2 SVGIG come from the germline V gene (reference sequence). The CDR3 runs to 12 residues. Germline trimming cut 5 bases from V and 11 bases from J; bases unmatched to any gene: 9. The CDR3 nucleotides are TGTGCCTGGGGGAAGATGACTAGCGAGCAGTATTTT. This codes for CAWGKMTSEQYF. The whole variable domain, filled in from reference TRBV30 and TRBJ2-3, reads SQTIHQWPATLVQPVGSPLSLECTVEGTSNPNLYWYRQAAGRGLQLLFYSVGIGQISSEVPQNLSASRPQDRQFILSSKKLLLSDSGFYLCAWGKMTSEQYFGPGTRLTVL.

This clone was seen more than once but under ten times. J is TRBJ2-7 and V is TRBV23-1; 8 bases are shared with TRBD1. Being an ORF, TRBV23-1 has a function that is uncertain. The CDR3 has 13 amino acids. Trimming took 6 bases from V and 4 from J; bases not matched to a gene: 5. The CDR3 here is CASSLTGAYEQYF. CDR3 DNA sequence: TGCGCCAGCAGCTTGACAGGGGCTTACGAGCAGTACTTC.

This clone has just a few counts. The chain links TRBV4-1 to TRBJ2-5; no definite D call. This CDR3 has 12 amino acids. Germline CDR1 MGHRA, CDR2 YSYEKL. The V end was cut by 4 bases, the J end by 5 bases, with 8 bases between. Here the CDR3 DNA reads TGCGCCAGCAGCCCCTTCTCGGAGACCCAGTACTTC. This codes for CASSPFSETQYF.

This clone is termed large. The V gene is TRBV11-3, the J gene TRBJ2-1, with 9 bases identical to TRBD1. The germline CDR1 and CDR2 sequences are SGHNT and YENEEA. The CDR3 consists of 17 residues. Losses at the gene ends were 5 bases for V and 5 bases for J; bases not matched to a gene: 13. The CDR3 reads CASSLGAGTGKDNEQFF. As DNA, the CDR3 is TGTGCCAGCAGCCTGGGGGCCGGGACAGGGAAGGACAATGAGCAGTTCTTC.

Turning to this clone: One junction end disagrees with the germline gene, perhaps due to a read error. The chain is built from TRBV6-8 and TRBJ1-4, with D uncertain. The length of the CDR3 is 17 residues. The germline CDR1 and CDR2 sequences are MNHGY and SAAAGT. The CDR3 DNA sequence: TGTGCCAGCAGTGACTCGGGAGGGTTCGGGAGGAATGAAAAACTGTTTTTT. It specifies CASSDSGGFGRNEKLFF.

The chain combines TRBV19 with TRBJ2-3; 7 bases agree with TRBD2. The CDR3 runs to 13 residues. Per germline, CDR1 LNHDA and CDR2 SQIVND (reference sequence). The trim removed 11 bases at V and 6 bases at J, leaving 11 bases unmatched. The CDR3 bases are TGTGCCGGTGGACTAGGTGAATTGGATACGCAGTATTTT. This sequence encodes CAGGLGELDTQYF.

The gene calls are TRBV10-2 and TRBJ2-1; D not certain. Per germline, CDR1 WSHSY and CDR2 SAAADI. CDR3 size: 13 residues. V was cut by 8 bases and J by 4 bases, with 12 bases left in between. This CDR3 is CASGNTEYNEQFF. The DNA for the CDR3 is TGCGCCAGCGGAAACACGGAGTACAATGAGCAGTTCTTC.

The table lists this clone with a count of one. One junction end disagrees with the germline gene, perhaps due to a read error. This chain links TRBV6-8 with TRBJ2-2; possibly TRBD2 for D (5 bases). CDR3 size: 15 residues. The germline CDR1 and CDR2 sequences are MNHGY and SAAAGT. The CDR3, as DNA: TGTGCCAGCAGTTACAGAGGGCCTAACACCGGGAAGCTGTTTTTT. Translating gives CASSYRGPNTGKLFF.

The chain joins TRBV7-1 to TRBJ2-5, with D perhaps TRBD1 (6 bases). TRBV7-1 is reported as an ORF; its role is uncertain. The V and J ends lost 5 bases and 2 bases respectively, with 9 bases between them. The CDR3 is made up of 13 amino acids. The CDR3, as DNA: TGTGCCAGCAGCCCCGGACAGCAAGAGACCCAGTACTTC. Amino acids: CASSPGQQETQYF.

The chain has TRBV14 and TRBJ2-2; TRBD1 might be the D (6 bases). In germline, CDR1 is SGHDN, CDR2 FVKESK. The CDR3 runs 14 residues. The V gene lost 1 base and the J gene lost 6 bases, with 9 bases spanning the gap. The chain's CDR3 is CASSQARTAGELFF. DNA of the CDR3: TGTGCCAGCAGCCAAGCGCGGACAGCCGGGGAGCTGTTTTTT.

As DNA, the CDR3 is TGTGCCAGCTCACCAACCGGGACAGCGAACACTGAAGCTTTCTTT. Protein sequence: CASSPTGTANTEAFF. V is TRBV18 and J is TRBJ1-1; 7 nucleotides align to TRBD1. Germline CDR1 reads KGHSH; CDR2 reads LQKENI. There are 15 residues in the CDR3. V was pared by 2 bases and J by 1 base, with 4 bases of the junction left unmatched.

This chain connects TRBV11-3 to TRBJ2-7, with a tentative D call TRBD2 (5 bases). V was clipped by 5 bases and J by 2 bases, with 16 bases between them. Germline CDR1 is SGHNT and CDR2 is YENEEA. The CDR3 runs 15 residues. The CDR3 DNA reads TGTGCCAGCAGCCTTAGTCAGGTAGCGACCTACGAGCAGTACTTC. It translates to CASSLSQVATYEQYF.

By its share, this clone is large. The V and J genes are TRBV5-1 and TRBJ1-1; possibly TRBD1 for D (5 bases). The CDR3 sequence is 15 residues long. The germline V gene has CDR1 SGHRS and CDR2 YFSETQ. V was shortened by 2 bases and J by 0 bases, with 11 bases between the two germline ends. CDR3 in DNA: TGCGCCAGCAGCTTAACAGGCCTCATGAACACTGAAGCTTTCTTT. Protein: CASSLTGLMNTEAFF. Using reference TRBV5-1 and TRBJ1-1 for the parts outside the CDR3, the full variable domain is KAGVTQTPRYLIKTRGQQVTLSCSPISGHRSVSWYQQTPGQGLQFLFEYFSETQRNKGNFPGRFSGRQFSNSRSEMNVSTLELGDSALYLCASSLTGLMNTEAFFGQGTRLTVV.

The chain employs TRBV11-3 and TRBJ1-4; TRBD1 aligns across 7 bases. This CDR3 is built from 15 residues. Germline CDR1 is SGHNT and CDR2 is YENEEA. J lost 4 bases, V lost 8 bases, and 10 bases had no gene match. The CDR3 region has the DNA TGTGCCAGCCGACCGCGGGACAGTCTTAATGAAAAACTGTTTTTT. It yields the protein CASRPRDSLNEKLFF.

The V gene is TRBV5-4, the J gene TRBJ1-5; D is undetermined. This CDR3 spans 13 amino acids. The germline V gene has CDR1 SGHNT and CDR2 YYREEE (reference sequence). The V end was cut by 2 bases, the J end by 6 bases, with 9 bases between. The CDR3 nucleotides are TGTGCCAGCAGCTTAGCCAGCGGTCAGCCCCAGCATTTT. This translates into CASSLASGQPQHF.

The chain recombines TRBV7-1 with TRBJ2-7; TRBD1 aligns across 7 bases. TRBV7-1 is an ORF; its function is uncertain. V shed 4 bases and J 3 bases; nucleotides not matched to a gene: 9. CDR3 length: 15 residues. The chain's CDR3 is CASSLTPGTDYEQYF. CDR3 nucleotide sequence: TGTGCCAGCAGCTTAACCCCCGGGACAGACTACGAGCAGTACTTC.

The CDR3 loop reads CASSRTGEGEKLFF. The CDR3, as DNA: TGTGCCAGCAGCCGAACAGGGGAAGGGGAAAAACTGTTTTTT. J is TRBJ1-4 and V is TRBV6-8; 7 bases map to TRBD1. Unmatched junction bases numbered 9, after V lost 6 bases and J lost 8 bases. The germline CDR1 and CDR2 sequences are MNHGY and SAAAGT. There are 14 residues in the CDR3.

The rearrangement links TRBV19 to TRBJ1-5; D gene uncertain. In germline, CDR1 is LNHDA, CDR2 SQIVND (reference sequence). The CDR3 has 15 residues. V dropped 9 bases and J dropped 2 bases, with 17 bases sitting between them. The CDR3: CASTLRNGGNQPQHF. CDR3 bases: TGTGCCAGCACGCTACGGAATGGCGGCAATCAGCCCCAGCATTTT. The whole variable domain, remainder taken from reference TRBV19 and TRBJ1-5, is DGGITQSPKYLFRKEGQNVTLSCEQNLNHDAMYWYRQDPGQGLRLIYYSQIVNDFQKGDIAEGYSVSREKKESFPLTVTSAQKNPTAFYLCASTLRNGGNQPQHFGDGTRLSIL.

The V and J genes are TRBV19 and TRBJ1-5; D remains unclear. CDR3 size: 15 residues. V was trimmed by 6 bases and J by 7 bases, leaving 19 bases between them. CDR1 and CDR2 from the germline V gene are LNHDA and SQIVND (reference sequence). This chain's CDR3 is CASSPSQDPGQPQHF. In DNA form, the CDR3 reads TGTGCCAGTAGCCCAAGTCAAGATCCCGGCCAGCCCCAGCATTTT. The full variable domain, rest sourced from reference TRBV19 and TRBJ1-5, is DGGITQSPKYLFRKEGQNVTLSCEQNLNHDAMYWYRQDPGQGLRLIYYSQIVNDFQKGDIAEGYSVSREKKESFPLTVTSAQKNPTAFYLCASSPSQDPGQPQHFGDGTRLSIL.

The chain carries TRBV7-1 and TRBJ1-5; tentative D call: TRBD1 (5 bases). TRBV7-1 is marked as an open reading frame, function uncertain. V was cut by 4 bases and J by 9 bases, with 13 bases left in between. This CDR3 comprises 13 residues. This CDR3 reads CASSLEGLGPQHF. CDR3 in DNA: TGTGCCAGCAGCTTAGAGGGACTGGGGCCCCAGCATTTT.

The V gene is TRBV6-8, the J gene TRBJ1-1; D uncertain. This CDR3 is built from 13 residues. Per germline, CDR1 MNHGY and CDR2 SAAAGT. V was cut by 8 bases and J by 1 base, with 11 bases left in between. CDR3 protein: CASGRLRNTEAFF. The CDR3, as DNA: TGTGCCAGCGGGCGCCTAAGGAACACTGAAGCTTTCTTT.